Listed here is a single T cell receptor (beta chain). Using immunoSEQ multiplex PCR, the repertoire was profiled, and TCRdb retains in-frame clones only, with some absent. The data contain roughly 74,000 clones, 92% of them seen just once; the ten biggest clones take up roughly 9%. This sample is drawn from a study of OX40 agonist ivuxolimab in advanced cancers. The TCR was taken from an adult with an advanced solid tumor such as melanoma, head and neck, liver or kidney cancer. The sequencing here drew on CD4+ or CD8+ T cells sorted from blood, taken in a trial of the OX40 agonist ivuxolimab.

The CDR3 loop reads CASSVAADESTDTQYF. The CDR3 DNA reads as TGTGCCAGCAGCGTAGCGGCGGACGAGTCCACAGATACGCAGTATTTT. The chain has TRBV9 and TRBJ2-3; D call uncertain. Germline V gene lookup returns CDR1 SGDLS and CDR2 YYNGEE. The CDR3 totals 16 residues. The V end was cut by 0 bases, the J end by 2 bases, with 13 bases between.